A selection of T cell receptor beta chains follows, all from one sample in a study of T-cell reconstitution after alpha-beta-depleted transplantation in children. TCRdb re-called the PCR reads through MiXCR, storing one row per CDR3 protein. In the table there are about a million distinct CDR3 sequences, around 30% of which are singletons. Material: PBMCs, mostly from graft donor cells, obtained 360 days after TCRalphabeta/CD19-depleted stem cell transplant. The receptors shown here come from a boy under two years old who had a stem cell transplant for SCID, so the T cells may come from the graft donor. Both conserved end residues are part of each CDR3. Fields, in order: J gene, V gene, D gene, clone size, CDR3 protein, CDR3 DNA. A D gene is named only where the DNA matches it firmly. Size is stated for part of the rows, as once, few or many counts, or as a class when the clone is expanded.

>TRBJ2-5|TRBV4-1|TRBD1|many
CASSQTGQATQETQYF
TGCGCCAGCAGCCAGACGGGACAGGCCACACAAGAGACCCAGTACTTC
>TRBJ2-1|TRBV9|TRBD2|few
CASSVGLAGAHNEQFF
TGTGCCAGCAGCGTAGGACTAGCGGGGGCCCACAATGAGCAGTTCTTC
>TRBJ2-6|TRBV12-3/TRBV12-4|.|.
CATQNQVSGANVLTF
TGTGCCACCCAGAATCAGGTCTCTGGGGCCAACGTCCTGACTTTC
>TRBJ2-7|TRBV5-1|.|.
CASSFPLDPNGEQYF
TGCGCCAGCAGCTTTCCTCTAGACCCAAACGGGGAGCAGTACTTC
>TRBJ1-1|TRBV7-8|.|.
CASSEPRGTDTEAFF
TGTGCCAGCAGCGAGCCACGGGGTACCGACACTGAAGCTTTCTTT
>TRBJ1-2|TRBV9|.|once
CASSALQGGTRNYGYTF
TGTGCCAGCAGCGCCCTACAGGGAGGGACGCGTAACTATGGCTACACCTTC
>TRBJ2-1|TRBV7-3|TRBD2|.
CASNTRLAGGTWNEQFF
TGTGCCAGCAACACACGACTGGCGGGGGGTACTTGGAATGAGCAGTTCTTC
>TRBJ2-1|TRBV3-1|.|few
CASSQGLARTYNEQFF
TGTGCCAGCAGCCAAGGGCTAGCGCGAACTTACAATGAGCAGTTCTTC
>TRBJ1-4|TRBV4-3|.|.
CASSQDLREEKLFF
TGCGCCAGCAGCCAAGATTTACGGGAGGAAAAACTGTTTTTT
>TRBJ1-2|TRBV18|.|.
CASSPPGIQNYGYTF
TGTGCCAGCTCACCCCCAGGGATCCAGAACTATGGCTACACCTTC
>TRBJ2-7|TRBV12-3/TRBV12-4|.|.
CASSLKGFLEQYF
TGTGCCAGCAGTTTAAAGGGGTTCCTAGAGCAGTACTTC
>TRBJ2-2|TRBV9|.|.
CASSVVPFRTGELFF
TGTGCCAGCAGCGTAGTCCCCTTCCGGACCGGGGAGCTGTTTTTT
>TRBJ2-1|TRBV20-1|.|few
CSARDSVVSYNEQFF
TGCAGTGCTAGAGATTCTGTGGTTTCCTACAATGAGCAGTTCTTC
>TRBJ1-1|TRBV7-2|TRBD1|.
CASSWTGTGEGEAFF
TGTGCCAGCAGCTGGACCGGGACAGGGGAGGGTGAAGCTTTCTTT
>TRBJ2-5|TRBV18|.|once
CASSLVQNQETQYF
TGTGCCAGCTCATTAGTACAGAATCAAGAGACCCAGTACTTC
>TRBJ1-1|TRBV20-1|.|.
CSASDRRRGNTEAFF
TGCAGTGCTAGTGATAGGCGAAGGGGTAACACTGAAGCTTTCTTT
>TRBJ1-6|TRBV5-5|.|few
CASSPNSGPNSPLHF
TGTGCCAGCAGCCCGAATTCGGGACCTAATTCACCCCTCCACTTT
>TRBJ2-7|TRBV6-5|.|few
CASTPQIGRTYEQYF
TGTGCCAGCACCCCTCAAATCGGGCGGACCTACGAGCAGTACTTC
>TRBJ2-1|TRBV14|.|.
CASSLYINEQFF
TGTGCCAGCAGCCTTTACATCAATGAGCAGTTCTTC
>TRBJ2-3|TRBV20-1|TRBD2|.
CSARLGGADTQYF
TGCAGTGCTCGTTTGGGGGGGGCAGATACGCAGTATTTT
>TRBJ2-7|TRBV4-1|.|.
CASSQDRLLTYEQYF
TGCGCCAGCAGCCAAGATCGCCTCCTTACCTACGAGCAGTACTTC
>TRBJ2-3|TRBV9|.|.
CASSAQEELSTDTQYF
TGTGCCAGCAGCGCTCAGGAAGAACTCTCCACAGATACGCAGTATTTT
>TRBJ2-7|TRBV9|TRBD1|.
CASSAAGTGGSHEQYF
TGTGCCAGCAGCGCCGCCGGGACAGGGGGGTCCCACGAGCAGTACTTC
>TRBJ2-5|TRBV9|TRBD1|few
CASSPGGAWETQYF
TGTGCCAGCAGCCCAGGGGGCGCGTGGGAGACCCAGTACTTC
>TRBJ2-7|TRBV13|.|few
CASSEMRGSSYEQYF
TGTGCCAGCAGTGAAATGAGGGGGAGCTCCTACGAGCAGTACTTC
>TRBJ1-5|TRBV12-3/TRBV12-4|TRBD1|few
CASRGNRGSNQPQHF
TGTGCCAGCAGGGGTAACAGGGGGAGCAATCAGCCCCAGCATTTT
>TRBJ2-7|TRBV12-3/TRBV12-4|TRBD1|few
CASSLEDRGHEQYF
TGTGCCAGCAGTTTAGAGGACAGGGGCCACGAGCAGTACTTC
>TRBJ1-6|TRBV20-1|TRBD1|.
CSATGQVPNNSPLHF
TGCAGTGCTACAGGACAGGTTCCTAATAATTCACCCCTCCACTTT
>TRBJ1-1|TRBV15|.|.
CATSRLRKRNTEAFF
TGTGCCACCAGCAGACTAAGGAAGCGGAACACTGAAGCTTTCTTT
>TRBJ1-1|TRBV30|.|.
CAWSVRRDTEAFF
TGTGCCTGGAGTGTCCGGAGGGACACTGAAGCTTTCTTT
>TRBJ2-1|TRBV24-1|.|.
CATSDPGHSNEQFF
TGTGCCACCAGTGACCCCGGACACTCCAATGAGCAGTTCTTC
>TRBJ1-3|TRBV4-3|TRBD1|.
CASSQEARGRGGNTIYF
TGCGCCAGCAGCCAAGAGGCAAGGGGGCGAGGTGGAAACACCATATATTTT
>TRBJ2-1|TRBV30|.|.
CAWSRVDEQFF
TGTGCCTGGAGTAGGGTAGATGAGCAGTTCTTC
>TRBJ1-6|TRBV28|.|.
CASSYNRNSPLHF
TGTGCCAGCAGTTATAACAGAAATTCACCCCTCCACTTT
>TRBJ2-7|TRBV6-5|.|.
CASSYSNRADEQYF
TGTGCCAGCAGTTACTCGAACAGGGCCGACGAGCAGTACTTC
>TRBJ2-7|TRBV6-5|.|few
CASSYRQNYEQYF
TGTGCCAGCAGTTACCGACAGAACTACGAGCAGTACTTC
>TRBJ2-1|TRBV28|.|.
CASTASGLARGYNEQFF
TGTGCCAGCACGGCTTCGGGGCTAGCGAGGGGTTACAATGAGCAGTTCTTC
>TRBJ2-3|TRBV12-3/TRBV12-4|TRBD2|once
CASSFRRGSTDTLYF
TGTGCCAGCAGTTTCAGGCGGGGGAGCACAGATACGCTGTATTTT
>TRBJ1-1|TRBV7-6|TRBD1|.
CASSLNEAGQDTEAFF
TGTGCCAGCAGCCTTAACGAGGCGGGACAGGACACTGAAGCTTTCTTT
>TRBJ2-3|TRBV10-3|.|few
CAISPTGIGTDTQYF
TGTGCCATCAGCCCTACAGGGATTGGAACAGATACGCAGTATTTT
>TRBJ2-5|TRBV7-2|.|few
CAGGPLGQTQYF
TGTGCCGGTGGGCCCCTAGGTCAGACCCAGTACTTC
>TRBJ2-1|TRBV4-2|.|.
CASSQGSGYNEQFF
TGTGCCAGCAGCCAAGGTAGCGGCTACAATGAGCAGTTCTTC
>TRBJ1-1|TRBV4-2|TRBD1|.
CASSQGRGLGGRGAEAFF
TGTGCCAGCAGCCAAGGAAGGGGGCTCGGAGGCCGAGGTGCTGAAGCTTTCTTT
>TRBJ2-7|TRBV20-1|.|.
CSASRGPGLNYEQYF
TGCAGTGCTAGTCGTGGTCCGGGCCTAAATTACGAGCAGTACTTC
>TRBJ2-7|TRBV4-1|.|.
CASSQGQGVSYEQYF
TGCGCCAGCAGCCAGGGGCAGGGAGTATCCTACGAGCAGTACTTC
>TRBJ1-4|TRBV5-1|.|.
CASRIYSEKGEKLFF
TGCGCCAGCAGAATATACAGTGAGAAGGGTGAAAAACTGTTTTTT